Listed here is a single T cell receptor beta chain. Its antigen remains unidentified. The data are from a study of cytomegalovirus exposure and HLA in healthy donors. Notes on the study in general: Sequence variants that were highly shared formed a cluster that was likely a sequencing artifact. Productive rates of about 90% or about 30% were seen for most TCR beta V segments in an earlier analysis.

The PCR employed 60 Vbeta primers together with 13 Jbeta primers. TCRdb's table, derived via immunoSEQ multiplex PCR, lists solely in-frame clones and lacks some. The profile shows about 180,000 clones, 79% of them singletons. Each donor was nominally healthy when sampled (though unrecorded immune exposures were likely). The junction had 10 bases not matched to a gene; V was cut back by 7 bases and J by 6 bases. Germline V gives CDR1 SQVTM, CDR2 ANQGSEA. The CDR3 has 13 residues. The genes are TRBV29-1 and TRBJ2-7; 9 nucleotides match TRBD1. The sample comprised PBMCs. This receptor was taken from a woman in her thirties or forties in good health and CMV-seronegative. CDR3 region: CSALTGGFSEQYF. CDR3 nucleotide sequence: TGCAGCGCCTTGACAGGGGGATTTAGCGAGCAGTACTTC.